Each of the 5 T cell receptor beta chains below was sequenced from the same sample in a study of blood T cell repertoires in COVID-19 (dated by TCRdb to the early 2020s). The method was the immunoSEQ multiplex PCR assay. This is the immuneACCESS table as TCRdb keeps it, with only in-frame sequences that have V and J called. A part of the clones is gone; compared with another copy, unresolved V genes explain less than half, and the rest is unexplained. This sample is represented by roughly 100,000 clones; about 76% of them were singletons. The top ten constitute approximately 10% of the sample. The specimen was peripheral blood. These receptors all stem from a woman aged 80 or over with acute or convalescent COVID-19.

V and J are TRBV7-3 and TRBJ2-2; no firm D call. This CDR3 has 15 residues. Trimming took off 2 bases at V and 3 bases at J, with 10 bases between the two ends. From germline, CDR1 is SGHTA and CDR2 FQGTGA. CDR3 residues: CASSLGQAYTGELFF. The CDR3 nucleotides are TGTGCCAGCAGCTTAGGGCAGGCGTACACCGGGGAGCTGTTTTTT.

V gene TRBV2 combines with J gene TRBJ2-3; D unclear. V lost 3 bases, J lost 2 bases, and 9 bases lay in between. The CDR3 totals 14 residues. From germline, CDR1 is SNHLY and CDR2 FYNNEI. In DNA, the CDR3 is TGTGCCAGCAGTGACCGCAGATCCACAGATACGCAGTATTTT. Protein: CASSDRRSTDTQYF.

This clone came up a few times. The chain is built from TRBV12-3 or TRBV12-4 and TRBJ1-2; no definite D call. The CDR3 runs 13 residues. Between the trimmed V and J ends, which lost 6 bases and 8 bases, there was a span of 16 bases. The CDR3 protein is CASRISGVGGYTF. In DNA, the CDR3 is TGTGCCAGCAGGATCTCAGGTGTTGGAGGCTACACCTTC.

The chain's CDR3 is CASTGQESSYEQYF. The CDR3 region has the DNA TGTGCCAGCACTGGACAGGAGAGCTCCTACGAGCAGTACTTC. This chain uses TRBV6-5 with TRBJ2-7; TRBD1 matches 7 bases. CDR1 and CDR2 (germline): MNHEY, SVGAGI. V lost 7 bases to trimming and J lost 0 bases; unmatched junction nucleotides: 6. This CDR3 region has 14 residues.

The chain links TRBV6-5 to TRBJ1-3; D call uncertain. CDR1 MNHEY and CDR2 SVGAGI come from the germline V gene. V gave up 2 bases and J gave up 2 bases, with 10 bases separating them. The CDR3 runs to 15 residues. The CDR3 spells CASSYTARTGNTIYF. DNA of the CDR3: TGTGCCAGCAGTTACACAGCAAGAACTGGAAACACCATATATTTT.